A single sample gave rise to the 8 T cell receptor beta chains below, sequenced in a study of T cells after yellow fever vaccination. MiXCR, run by TCRdb on the 5' RACE reads, gives a single entry per CDR3 protein. The sample yields hundreds of thousands of distinct CDR3 sequences, less than 4.5% seen once. This specimen was PBMCs, taken on the day of the yellow fever booster vaccination. The receptors stem from a man between 18 and 29 years old who received the YFV17D yellow fever vaccine.

The rearrangement links TRBV18 to TRBJ1-5; TRBD1 matches 10 bases. In germline, CDR1 is KGHSH, CDR2 LQKENI. The CDR3 runs to 16 residues. V trimming: 3 bases; J trimming: 3 bases; junction bases outside the gene matches: 5. The CDR3 DNA follows: TGTGCCAGCTCACCCGGGACAGGGGCCGTCAATCAGCCCCAGCATTTT. Translating it yields CASSPGTGAVNQPQHF.

This clonotype was seen many times. The V and J genes are TRBV7-2 and TRBJ2-5, with D perhaps TRBD1 (6 bases). The ends were cut back, 5 bases at V and 2 bases at J, with 18 bases in the middle. CDR1 and CDR2 (germline): SGHTA, FQGNSA. The CDR3 covers 16 residues. The CDR3 loop is CASSIDRRRPQETQYF. The CDR3, as DNA: TGTGCCAGCAGCATCGACAGGAGGCGGCCTCAAGAGACCCAGTACTTC.

This clonotype was observed at least ten times. This chain connects TRBV7-3 to TRBJ1-3; D is ambiguous. CDR1 and CDR2 from the germline V gene are SGHTA and FQGTGA. The CDR3 spans 13 residues. V was trimmed by 5 bases and J by 3 bases, leaving 8 bases between them. CDR3 sequence: CASSLGYGNTIYF. For the CDR3, the DNA is TGTGCCAGCAGCCTCGGCTATGGAAACACCATATATTTT.

There are a few counts of this clonotype. The chain recombines TRBV6-5 with TRBJ2-6; perhaps TRBD2 as D (7 bases). The CDR3 covers 15 residues. Germline lookup yields CDR1 MNHEY and CDR2 SVGAGI. V lost 10 bases and J lost 2, with 15 bases in between. Written as DNA, the CDR3 is TGTGCCATAGGGGGGGCAGGAGCTGGGGCCAACGTCCTGACTTTC. This translates into CAIGGAGAGANVLTF.

A few counts support this clonotype. The chain links TRBV6-5 to TRBJ1-1; 8 nucleotides match TRBD1. Per the germline V gene, CDR1 is MNHEY and CDR2 is SVGAGI. Trimming took 6 bases from V and 14 from J; bases not matched to a gene: 20. The CDR3 runs to 15 residues. The CDR3 region has the DNA TGTGCCAGCAGCTCTCATCCCCAGGGGGCAACAGGTGCGTTCTTT. This encodes CASSSHPQGATGAFF.

This clonotype occurred many times. The genes are TRBV20-1 and TRBJ2-5; D is undetermined. The germline CDR1 and CDR2 sequences are DFQATT and SNEGSKA (reference sequence). This CDR3 is built from 13 residues. Trimming left V 2 bases short and J 3 bases short, with 10 bases between. The CDR3 DNA follows: TGCAGTGCTAGAAAGGGTCAGAAAGAGACCCAGTACTTC. It codes for CSARKGQKETQYF.

This clonotype was observed at least ten times. This rearrangement joins TRBV12-3 or TRBV12-4 to TRBJ2-3; 8 bases agree with TRBD2. This CDR3 is 15 amino acids long. The trim removed 5 bases at V and 4 bases at J, leaving 8 bases unmatched. The DNA for the CDR3 is TGTGCCAGCAGTACCACGGGGGGGTCGGCAGATACGCAGTATTTT. Encoded protein: CASSTTGGSADTQYF.

The V gene is TRBV11-1, the J gene TRBJ2-1; 12 nucleotides agree with TRBD2. The V segment lost 6 bases and the J segment 5 bases; nucleotides outside the gene matches: 5. Germline V gene sequence: CDR1 SGHAT, CDR2 FQDESV (reference sequence). The CDR3 spans 15 residues. The chain's CDR3 is CASSYGLAGNNEQFF. CDR3 sequence (DNA): TGTGCCAGCAGTTACGGACTAGCGGGGAACAATGAGCAGTTCTTC.